The 16 T cell receptor beta chains presented below share a single source sample, sequenced in a study of T cell responses to AZD1222 COVID-19 vaccine. Sequenced by immunoSEQ multiplex PCR; TCRdb stores in-frame clones only, minus some. The repertoire consists of some 72,000 clones, with around 92% occurring once and the leading ten covering 6% to 8.5%. Material: peripheral blood, obtained on day 0 of MenACWY control vaccination. The source is an adult in good health.

This chain uses TRBV5-1 with TRBJ1-2; a weak D match, TRBD1 (6 bases). Between the trimmed V and J ends, which lost 2 bases and 1 base, there was a span of 15 bases. CDR3 length: 16 amino acids. Germline lookup yields CDR1 SGHRS and CDR2 YFSETQ. In DNA form, the CDR3 reads TGCGCCAGCAGCTTTAACGACAGGACAAATAACTATGGCTACACCTTC. This encodes CASSFNDRTNNYGYTF.

The chain uses TRBV30 and TRBJ2-5, with D perhaps matching TRBD2 (6 bases). The CDR3 covers 13 residues. From germline, CDR1 is GTSNPN and CDR2 SVGIG (reference sequence). V lost 4 bases and J lost 2, with 11 bases in between. In DNA, the CDR3 is TGTGCCTGGACCCGGGACTTGCAAGAGACCCAGTACTTC. Residues: CAWTRDLQETQYF.

The chain is built from TRBV19 and TRBJ2-2, with no clear D. CDR1 and CDR2 from the germline V gene are LNHDA and SQIVND (reference sequence). CDR3 length equals 13 residues. The V end was cut by 10 bases, the J end by 0 bases, with 9 bases between. The CDR3 nucleotides read TGTGCCACTCAAACCGCGAACACCGGGGAGCTGTTTTTT. Translated: CATQTANTGELFF. The variable domain in full, completed from reference TRBV19 and TRBJ2-2, reads DGGITQSPKYLFRKEGQNVTLSCEQNLNHDAMYWYRQDPGQGLRLIYYSQIVNDFQKGDIAEGYSVSREKKESFPLTVTSAQKNPTAFYLCATQTANTGELFFGEGSRLTVL.

This clone was recorded once. V usage is TRBV9 and J usage is TRBJ2-1; D call uncertain. V was cut by 1 base and J by 7 bases, with 9 bases left in between. Germline values: CDR1 SGDLS, CDR2 YYNGEE. The CDR3 spans 13 residues. The CDR3 sequence is CASSVTLSNEQFF. CDR3 sequence (DNA): TGTGCCAGCAGCGTAACACTCTCAAATGAGCAGTTCTTC.

The V call is TRBV20-1, the J call TRBJ1-5, with no clear D. Germline V CDR1 and CDR2: DFQATT, SNEGSKA (reference sequence). The CDR3 totals 8 residues. CDR3 nucleotides: TGCAGGGGCCCCCCCCAGCATTTT. It yields the protein CRGPPQHF.

The chain uses TRBV2 and TRBJ2-1; 9 bases are a match to TRBD2. The CDR3 loop spans 14 amino acids. V gave up 7 bases and J gave up 5 bases; unmatched junction bases: 6. CDR1 is SNHLY, CDR2 FYNNEI, per germline. CDR3 residues: CASMGLADNNEQFF. The CDR3 DNA reads as TGTGCCAGCATGGGACTAGCAGATAACAATGAGCAGTTCTTC.

This chain links TRBV7-9 with TRBJ2-7, with no clear D. Trimming pared 7 bases from V and 6 bases from J, leaving 16 bases between. The germline CDR1 and CDR2 sequences are SEHNR and FQNEAQ (reference sequence). The CDR3 extends over 13 amino acids. The CDR3 coding sequence is TGTGCCAGCAATGCGGACGCCGGTAGCGAGCAGTACTTC. Residues: CASNADAGSEQYF.

V and J are TRBV6-4 and TRBJ1-2, with TRBD1 as a possible D gene (5 bases). Per the germline V gene, CDR1 is MRHNA and CDR2 is SNTAGT. The CDR3 totals 11 residues. The ends were cut back, 6 bases at V and 6 bases at J, with 8 bases in the middle. The CDR3 bases are TGTGCCAGCAGGGGAGGGGATGGCTACACCTTC. Its protein product is CASRGGDGYTF.

The chain uses TRBV7-3 and TRBJ2-1, with 9 bases aligning to TRBD2. The CDR3 has 15 residues. Germline CDR1 SGHTA, CDR2 FQGTGA. With V trimmed by 3 bases and J by 4 bases, 4 bases remained unmatched. CDR3 amino acids: CASSLIAGAYNEQFF. CDR3 sequence (DNA): TGTGCCAGCAGCTTGATAGCGGGAGCTTACAATGAGCAGTTCTTC.

The chain joins TRBV7-3 to TRBJ1-4, with D possibly being TRBD1 (5 bases). CDR3 length equals 15 residues. Germline V gene sequence: CDR1 SGHTA, CDR2 FQGTGA. V was shortened by 3 bases and J by 3 bases, with 11 bases between the two germline ends. The CDR3 nucleotides read TGTGCCAGCAGCTTGAGAGGGGATCCTAATGAAAAACTGTTTTTT. Protein: CASSLRGDPNEKLFF.

The rearrangement uses TRBV18 and TRBJ2-7, with D possibly matching TRBD1 (6 bases). V was cut by 3 bases and J by 9 bases, with 21 bases left in between. The CDR3 is 15 residues long. From germline, CDR1 is KGHSH and CDR2 LQKENI. CDR3 sequence reads: CASSPNGTPPRRQYF. For the CDR3, the DNA is TGTGCCAGCTCACCGAATGGGACACCCCCTCGTCGGCAGTACTTC.

The genes are TRBV4-3 and TRBJ2-2, with a weak D call TRBD2 (5 bases). Trimming took off 0 bases at V and 1 base at J, with 12 bases between the two ends. The germline gives CDR1 LGHNA, CDR2 YSLEER. CDR3 length: 17 residues. Here the CDR3 DNA reads TGCGCCAGCAGCCAAGATTTATTGGCGGGGAACACCGGGGAGCTGTTTTTT. This gives the protein CASSQDLLAGNTGELFF.

This chain uses TRBV2 with TRBJ1-1; possibly TRBD1 for D (5 bases). Trimming stripped 5 bases from V and 6 bases from J, with 16 bases between. CDR1 and CDR2 from the germline V gene are SNHLY and FYNNEI. This CDR3 spans 14 amino acids. This CDR3 is CASSPSGTRAEAFF. The CDR3 DNA reads TGTGCCAGCAGTCCAAGCGGGACCCGGGCTGAAGCTTTCTTT.

The rearrangement joins TRBV24-1 to TRBJ2-7, with TRBD1 as a possible D gene (5 bases). This CDR3 is built from 12 residues. Germline V lookup: CDR1 KGHDR, CDR2 SFDVKD. Trimming took off 7 bases at V and 4 bases at J, with 10 bases between the two ends. The DNA for the CDR3 is TGTGCCACCAGCCCTCGACAGTACGAGCAGTACTTC. Translated: CATSPRQYEQYF.

The chain uses TRBV5-1 and TRBJ1-5; D not certain. The germline V gene has CDR1 SGHRS and CDR2 YFSETQ. This CDR3 contains 15 residues. The V end lost 0 bases, the J end lost 6 bases, and 13 bases lay between the germline ends. The CDR3 DNA sequence: TGCGCCAGCAGCTTGGATGTAATGGGCGGTCAGCCCCAGCATTTT. Its protein product is CASSLDVMGGQPQHF.

The chain employs TRBV15 and TRBJ2-7; 8 nucleotides agree with TRBD1. The CDR3 extends over 14 amino acids. CDR1 is LNHNV and CDR2 is YYDKDF in the germline V gene (reference sequence). J was trimmed by 4 bases and V by 1 base; bases with no gene match: 3. CDR3 in DNA: TGTGCCACCAGCAGAGGGCAGGGGGCGTACGAGCAGTACTTC. Its translation is CATSRGQGAYEQYF. The variable domain in full, with the rest retrieved from reference TRBV15 and TRBJ2-7, is DAMVIQNPRYQVTQFGKPVTLSCSQTLNHNVMYWYQQKSSQAPKLLFHYYDKDFNNEADTPDNFQSRRPNTSFCFLDIRSPGLGDTAMYLCATSRGQGAYEQYFGPGTRLTVT.